This note documents a single TCR beta chain sequence. The CDR3 contains 15 residues. Germline CDR1 and CDR2: DFQATT and SNEGSKA (reference sequence). With 5 bases removed from V and 2 bases from J, the gap between germline ends came to 16 bases. The sample belongs to a study of blood T cells in healthy people across ages. For the second PCR, which ran for about 6 to 11 cycles, a sample-barcoded 5' primer and a J-beta primer mix were used. Each cDNA molecule was tagged by a template-switch adaptor with 12 random nucleotides. TCRdb independently ran MiXCR on the 5' RACE reads; one entry per CDR3 protein. The table has fewer than 2 million distinct CDR3 sequences, roughly 43% seen once.

This clonotype was sampled from a human donor in good health. V gene TRBV20-1 combines with J gene TRBJ1-5; no reliable D call. Sequencing was done on a sample of blood. CDR3 residues: CSASSVLRGNQPQHF. CDR3 DNA sequence: TGCAGTGCTTCCAGTGTCCTCCGGGGCAATCAGCCCCAGCATTTT.